The T cell receptor beta chain described here comes from a study of T-cell reconstitution after alpha-beta-depleted transplantation in children. Preparation of the TCRbeta library involved a method that used unique molecular identifiers. TCRdb analysed the PCR reads with MiXCR anew, one entry per CDR3 protein. This table has 450,000 to 600,000 distinct CDR3 sequences, over 25% appearing once. This clonotype was recorded once. From germline, CDR1 is SGHNT and CDR2 YYREEE (reference sequence). V lost 5 bases and J lost 5; bases outside the gene matches: 6. The CDR3 consists of 14 residues. The sequence came from a human donor who donated a stem cell graft to a child with aplastic anemia. The chain is built from TRBV5-4 and TRBJ2-7, with TRBD2 matching over 11 bases. The sample was PBMCs from the stem cell graft donor, taken from the stem cell graft. Here the CDR3 DNA reads TGTGCCAGCAGAACACCGGGACTAGCGGACGAGCAGTACTTC. Amino acids: CASRTPGLADEQYF.